These T cell receptor beta chains were read from a single sample in a study of T cells in Graves' hyperthyroidism and ophthalmopathy. TCRdb re-derived calls from the multiplex PCR reads in MiXCR, one entry per CDR3 protein. Of roughly 400,000 distinct CDR3 sequences listed, around a sixth were seen once; the top ten hold around 30%. The material sequenced was blood. The receptors originated from a young woman with Graves' hyperthyroidism that later progressed to Graves' ophthalmopathy. The CDR3 runs from the conserved cysteine through the conserved F or W. The order of the fields is J gene, clone size, V gene, CDR3 protein. Only part of the rows carry a size: once, few, many, or a class if the clone is expanded.

>TRBJ1-5|NA|TRBV19
CASSILDQPQHF
>TRBJ2-5|NA|TRBV25-1
CASSAGDSPKETQYF
>TRBJ2-3|few|TRBV10-1
CASSERKREYTDTQYF
>TRBJ1-2|NA|TRBV7-2
CASSLLKGPTSGNYGYTF
>TRBJ2-1|few|TRBV13
CASSLKREINEQFF
>TRBJ2-4|many|TRBV5-1
CASSLAGTAQNIQYF
>TRBJ2-7|NA|TRBV11-2
CASSLDRTGRRTHEQYF
>TRBJ2-7|many|TRBV30
CAWNALASGSGEQYF
>TRBJ2-7|NA|TRBV4-1
CASSQWDSRDEQYF
>TRBJ1-1|many|TRBV11-2
CASSLGTQGDTEAFF
>TRBJ2-1|many|TRBV28
CASIDGEGYNEQFF
>TRBJ2-7|NA|TRBV18
CASSPIAGGGSEQYF
>TRBJ1-1|many|TRBV30
CAWSVGGVMNAFF
>TRBJ2-7|many|TRBV6-2/TRBV6-3
CASSYSISYEQYF
>TRBJ1-3|NA|TRBV20-1
CSARDRSSGNTIYF
>TRBJ2-1|many|TRBV12-3/TRBV12-4
CASSSQGEQFF
>TRBJ1-1|NA|TRBV6-1
CASSKQGGSTEAFF
>TRBJ1-5|NA|TRBV5-4
CASSLGKSEPQHF
>TRBJ2-7|few|TRBV3-1
CASSQQGTVPYEQYF
>TRBJ1-2|many|TRBV28
CASSLVRGAYGYTF
>TRBJ2-1|many|TRBV5-1
CASSPRQGVGNEQFF
>TRBJ2-7|NA|TRBV20-1
CSASGREALWEQYF
>TRBJ1-1|many|TRBV24-1
CATSDPMSHSAFF
>TRBJ2-6|few|TRBV10-3
CAISVSPYSGANVLTF
>TRBJ2-5|many|TRBV20-1
CSALVPGETQYF
>TRBJ2-5|NA|TRBV20-1
CSARYSPVGWGQGETQYF
>TRBJ2-5|many|TRBV3-1
CASSQVGGRETQYF
>TRBJ2-5|many|TRBV20-1
CSATPRPPQETQYF
>TRBJ2-1|NA|TRBV6-2/TRBV6-3
CASSYPLYRGNEQFF
>TRBJ2-3|few|TRBV6-1
CASSQDRLTDTQYF
>TRBJ1-5|few|TRBV19
CATSGAYSNQPQHF
>TRBJ2-1|many|TRBV12-5
CASGLLGQHEQFF
>TRBJ1-1|many|TRBV3-1
CASKEAPSTEAFF
>TRBJ2-1|many|TRBV29-1
CSGGTSAYNEQFF
>TRBJ1-4|many|TRBV29-1
CSAQTPRGEKLFF
>TRBJ2-2|many|TRBV28
CASSPNTGLYTGELFF
>TRBJ1-2|once|TRBV4-1
CASSQESGFSPYGYTF
>TRBJ2-7|many|TRBV10-3
CAISVNGGHEQYF
>TRBJ2-5|NA|TRBV9
CASSPQPVGQETQYF
>TRBJ2-7|many|TRBV11-2
CASSVGQGANEQYF
>TRBJ2-1|NA|TRBV18
CASSPYGGPLKNEQFF
>TRBJ2-1|NA|TRBV7-6
CASSLAGTSGRIYEQFF
>TRBJ1-2|NA|TRBV9
CASSVASQGGTRHGYTF
>TRBJ1-5|NA|TRBV6-1
CASSEAVSGTPQHF
>TRBJ2-2|few|TRBV3-1
CASSQVVGAIGELFF
>TRBJ2-7|NA|TRBV6-1
CASRGTGSTYEQYF
>TRBJ2-2|many|TRBV2
CATSLGGANTGELFF
>TRBJ2-3|once|TRBV19
CASSITGGANTQYF
>TRBJ2-5|NA|TRBV5-1
CASSEERPVETQYF
>TRBJ2-7|NA|TRBV9
CASSPGTTVYEQYF
>TRBJ2-3|NA|TRBV15
CATSRVIRDTQYF
>TRBJ2-7|NA|TRBV28
CASSGGSFIQSRGYEQYF
>TRBJ2-1|many|TRBV29-1
CSVVRRSGAVYNEQFF
>TRBJ2-3|few|TRBV30
CAWSVGSSTDTQYF
>TRBJ2-7|many|TRBV7-3
CASSSRRSGMSSYEQYF
>TRBJ2-1|NA|TRBV7-9
CASSWDRERRYNEQFF
>TRBJ2-2|NA|TRBV27
CASRIRGTGELFF
>TRBJ2-1|NA|TRBV6-5
CASSYTGVAAKEQFF
>TRBJ2-3|many|TRBV20-1
CSPPGETDTQYF
>TRBJ1-3|many|TRBV3-1
CASSPPAGNTIYF